Listed below are T cell receptor beta chains from one sample, sequenced in a study of T cell changes during pregnancy in multiple sclerosis. Sequencing was performed with immunoSEQ multiplex PCR; in TCRdb, only in-frame clones are kept and a portion is missing. The table lists fewer than 95,000 clones, 92% of them singletons. This sample comprised peripheral blood, obtained in the first trimester of pregnancy. The receptors originated from a female donor in good health, enrolled as a control in a pregnancy study. The CDR3 runs from the conserved cysteine through the conserved F or W. The D gene is left open where the match is weak. The listing skips clone size in some rows; elsewhere it reads once, few, many or a size class.

-	TRBV11-3	TRBD1	TRBJ2-1	CASSLLGQGMTSSYNEQFF	TGTGCCAGCAGCTTACTGGGACAGGGCATGACGAGCTCCTACAATGAGCAGTTCTTC
-	TRBV5-6	-	TRBJ2-2	CASSLYVGELFF	TGTGCCAGCAGCTTGTATGTCGGGGAGCTGTTTTTT
-	TRBV6-5	-	TRBJ1-5	CASSPGQSNQPQHF	TGTGCCAGCAGCCCCGGACAGAGCAATCAGCCCCAGCATTTT
-	TRBV10-3	TRBD1	TRBJ1-3	CAITDRAEGNTIYF	TGTGCCATCACGGACAGGGCGGAGGGAAACACCATATATTTT
-	TRBV28	TRBD2	TRBJ2-7	CASSPSGASGISYEQYF	TGTGCCAGCAGTCCCTCCGGCGCTAGCGGGATCTCCTACGAGCAGTACTTC
-	TRBV30	TRBD2	TRBJ2-1	CAWSRWEGRNEQFF	TGTGCCTGGAGTAGGTGGGAGGGCCGGAATGAGCAGTTCTTC
-	TRBV6-5	TRBD1	TRBJ1-3	CASSYGTGGNTIYF	TGTGCCAGCAGTTACGGGACAGGAGGAAACACCATATATTTT
-	TRBV21-1	-	TRBJ2-5	CASSKGDRVMETQYF	TGTGCCAGCAGCAAAGGGGACAGGGTAATGGAGACCCAGTACTTC
-	TRBV2	TRBD2	TRBJ2-1	CASSGLAGPLDEQFF	TGTGCCAGCAGTGGACTAGCGGGGCCGCTTGATGAGCAGTTCTTC
-	TRBV28	TRBD1	TRBJ2-5	CASSPPGQGWETQYF	TGTGCCAGCAGTCCCCCGGGACAGGGGTGGGAGACCCAGTACTTC
-	TRBV11-2	-	TRBJ2-6	CASSTQTGKTGANVLTF	TGTGCCAGCAGCACCCAAACAGGGAAAACTGGGGCCAACGTCCTGACTTTC
-	TRBV6-4	-	TRBJ2-2	CASSAGDSGELFF	TGTGCCAGCAGTGCGGGGGATAGCGGGGAGCTGTTTTTT
-	TRBV7-2	-	TRBJ1-5	CASSLIQGNQPQHF	TGTGCCAGCAGCTTAATCCAGGGGAATCAGCCCCAGCATTTT
-	TRBV7-9	TRBD2	TRBJ2-3	CASMRFLAGGTDTQYF	TGTGCCAGCATGAGATTTCTAGCGGGAGGGACAGATACGCAGTATTTT
-	TRBV29-1	-	TRBJ2-3	CSSTRGTDTQYF	TGCAGCTCCACCCGGGGCACAGATACGCAGTATTTT
once	TRBV2	TRBD1	TRBJ1-5	CASRETGAGNQPQHF	TGTGCCAGCAGAGAGACAGGGGCGGGCAATCAGCCCCAGCATTTT
-	TRBV20-1	-	TRBJ2-1	CSARRQGIEFF	TGCAGTGCTAGAAGGCAGGGAATTGAGTTCTTC
-	TRBV27	TRBD1	TRBJ2-1	CASSPKTGGSYNEQFF	TGTGCCAGCAGTCCCAAGACAGGGGGCTCCTACAATGAGCAGTTCTTC
-	TRBV5-6	TRBD2	TRBJ2-5	CASSFGTSQETQYF	TGTGCCAGCAGCTTCGGGACTAGCCAAGAGACCCAGTACTTC
-	TRBV7-2	TRBD2	TRBJ2-5	CASRAGPVETQYF	TGTGCCAGCAGAGCGGGGCCGGTAGAGACCCAGTACTTC
-	TRBV7-9	-	TRBJ1-3	CASSLAHMISGNTIYF	TGTGCCAGCAGTTTAGCGCACATGATATCTGGAAACACCATATATTTT
-	TRBV2	TRBD2	TRBJ2-1	CASSPRRLADNNEQFF	TGTGCCAGCAGCCCTAGAAGACTAGCGGACAACAATGAGCAGTTCTTC
-	TRBV6-1	TRBD2	TRBJ2-1	CASSEALADYNEQFF	TGTGCCAGCAGTGAAGCACTAGCGGACTACAATGAGCAGTTCTTC
-	TRBV6-1	-	TRBJ1-1	CATEGGDEAFF	TGTGCCACTGAGGGAGGGGATGAAGCTTTCTTT
-	TRBV5-1	TRBD2	TRBJ2-5	CASSTGLAGAPETQYF	TGCGCCAGCAGCACCGGACTAGCGGGAGCTCCGGAGACCCAGTACTTC
-	TRBV11-2	-	TRBJ2-1	CASSWGGGWSSYNEQFF	TGTGCCAGCAGCTGGGGGGGCGGGTGGAGCTCCTACAATGAGCAGTTCTTC
once	TRBV15	TRBD1	TRBJ1-2	CATSRDRWGQTSANYGYTF	TGTGCCACCAGCAGAGATCGTTGGGGACAGACGTCAGCTAACTATGGCTACACCTTC
-	TRBV6-5	TRBD2	TRBJ2-7	CASSYSLSGRYEQYF	TGTGCCAGCAGTTACTCGCTTAGCGGGAGGTACGAGCAGTACTTC
-	TRBV6-4	-	TRBJ2-7	CASGDEQYF	TGTGCCAGTGGAGACGAGCAGTACTTC
-	TRBV5-4	-	TRBJ1-2	CASSSTGSGYYGYTF	TGTGCCAGCAGCTCCACGGGCTCGGGGTACTATGGCTACACCTTC
-	TRBV20-1	TRBD2	TRBJ2-5	CSAKGGETQYF	TGCAGTGCTAAGGGAGGGGAGACCCAGTACTTC
-	TRBV11-3	-	TRBJ1-5	CASSSLKRAISNHQPQHF	TGTGCCAGCAGCTCCCTTAAAAGAGCAATTAGTAATCATCAGCCCCAGCATTTT
once	TRBV19	TRBD1	TRBJ2-1	CASSSWDRDNEQFF	TGTGCCAGTAGTAGTTGGGACAGGGACAATGAGCAGTTCTTC
-	TRBV4-1	TRBD2	TRBJ2-1	CASSLRLASYNEQFF	TGCGCCAGCAGCCTCCGACTAGCGTCCTACAATGAGCAGTTCTTC
-	TRBV5-1	TRBD1	TRBJ2-7	CASKGQGATYEQYF	TGCGCCAGCAAGGGACAGGGGGCTACCTACGAGCAGTACTTC
-	TRBV7-9	-	TRBJ2-7	CASSSRSTGSGQGYEQYF	TGTGCCAGCAGCTCCCGTTCCACGGGTTCGGGACAAGGCTACGAGCAGTACTTC
-	TRBV11-2	TRBD2	TRBJ2-7	CASSLDSAGGAYEQYF	TGTGCCAGCAGCTTAGACTCCGCGGGAGGCGCCTACGAGCAGTACTTC
-	TRBV10-3	-	TRBJ1-5	CAISESRGGDQPQHF	TGTGCCATCAGTGAGTCGCGCGGCGGGGATCAGCCCCAGCATTTT
-	TRBV7-9	TRBD1	TRBJ1-1	CASSRSGTGQTEAFF	TGTGCCAGCAGCCGATCTGGGACAGGGCAAACTGAAGCTTTCTTT
-	TRBV19	TRBD1	TRBJ2-1	CASSRQGGREYNEQFF	TGTGCCAGTAGTAGACAGGGGGGGCGGGAGTACAATGAGCAGTTCTTC
-	TRBV7-9	TRBD1	TRBJ1-2	CASSLWDRGYGYTF	TGTGCCAGCAGCTTATGGGACAGGGGCTATGGCTACACCTTC
once	TRBV30	TRBD2	TRBJ2-7	CAWSVRGSGFITYEQYF	TGTGCCTGGAGTGTACGGGGTAGCGGGTTCATCACGTACGAGCAGTACTTC
-	TRBV5-1	TRBD1	TRBJ2-7	CASSGLQGDEQYF	TGCGCCAGCAGCGGTTTACAGGGGGACGAGCAGTACTTC
-	TRBV10-3	TRBD1	TRBJ2-2	CAISEAGGKTGELFF	TGTGCCATCAGTGAAGCAGGGGGAAAGACCGGGGAGCTGTTTTTT
-	TRBV27	-	TRBJ2-4	CASSLSLAKNIQYF	TGTGCCAGCAGTTTATCCCTAGCCAAAAACATTCAGTACTTC
-	TRBV27	-	TRBJ2-7	CASSDRTGFEQYF	TGTGCCAGCAGTGATCGAACAGGGTTCGAGCAGTACTTC
-	TRBV4-1	-	TRBJ2-5	CASSQSQGGGETQYF	TGCGCCAGCAGCCAGTCCCAGGGAGGCGGCGAGACCCAGTACTTC
-	TRBV6-1	-	TRBJ1-2	CASSPFYGYTF	TGTGCCAGCAGCCCGTTCTATGGCTACACCTTC
-	TRBV18	-	TRBJ2-3	CASSPTSTDTQYF	TGTGCCAGCTCACCAACAAGCACAGATACGCAGTATTTT
-	TRBV28	TRBD2	TRBJ2-7	CASSPLVGAGGLGYEQYF	TGTGCCAGCAGTCCCCTAGTTGGGGCGGGAGGGCTCGGGTACGAGCAGTACTTC
-	TRBV9	-	TRBJ2-2	CASSVEGRLPAGELFF	TGTGCCAGCAGCGTAGAAGGCCGACTACCGGCCGGGGAGCTGTTTTTT
-	TRBV5-1	-	TRBJ2-5	CASSPGTKQETQYF	TGCGCCAGCAGCCCAGGAACCAAGCAAGAGACCCAGTACTTC
-	TRBV2	-	TRBJ1-1	CASLAGITEAFF	TGTGCCAGCTTGGCGGGAATTACTGAAGCTTTCTTT